The T cell receptor (beta chain) described here comes from a study of T cells in women clearing cervical HPV infection. Study-wide context: Case blood was drawn a median about 23 weeks after lesion detection. HLA type stays a possible confounder, typing being limited. Overall study findings and caveats: Effector/memory and HPV-specific T cells were not isolated, and association timing is unknown.

Assay used: immunoSEQ multiplex PCR; TCRdb lists only in-frame clones, some missing. This table holds 45,000 to 55,000 clones. The V gene lost 4 bases and the J gene lost 7 bases, with 8 bases spanning the gap. The V gene's germline CDR1 is SEHNR and CDR2 FQNEAQ (reference sequence). The CDR3 runs 12 residues. On this clone itself: Its antigen is not known. Read data end 3 residues before the CDR3 end; the end is taken from the germline J gene.

The rearrangement joins TRBV7-9 to TRBJ1-5, with D perhaps TRBD1 (5 bases). The receptor's source is a woman aged 18 to 75 with a cervical HPV16 infection that either progressed to CIN3+ or cleared (not recorded which). Specimen: blood buffy coat. Incomplete CDR3 DNA: TGTGCCAGCAGCTACACAGGACAGCCC. Its protein product is CASSYTGQP. The full CDR3 reads CASSYTGQPQHF.